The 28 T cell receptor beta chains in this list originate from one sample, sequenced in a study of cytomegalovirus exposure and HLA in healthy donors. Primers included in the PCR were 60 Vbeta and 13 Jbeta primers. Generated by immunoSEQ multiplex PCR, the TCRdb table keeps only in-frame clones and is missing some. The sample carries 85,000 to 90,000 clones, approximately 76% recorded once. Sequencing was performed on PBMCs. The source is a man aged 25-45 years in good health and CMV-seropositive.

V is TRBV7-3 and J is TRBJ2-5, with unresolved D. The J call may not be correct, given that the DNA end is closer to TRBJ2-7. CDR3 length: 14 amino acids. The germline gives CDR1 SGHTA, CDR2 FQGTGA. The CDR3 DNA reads TGTGCCAGCAGCTTAAGGTACAGAGTCGACGAGCAGTACTTC. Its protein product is CASSLRYRVDEQYF.

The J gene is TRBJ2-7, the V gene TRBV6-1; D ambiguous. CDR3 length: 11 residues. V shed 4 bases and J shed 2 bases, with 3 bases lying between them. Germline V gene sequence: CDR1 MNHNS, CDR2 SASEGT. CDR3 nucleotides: TGTGCCAGCAGTGCCACCTACGAGCAGTACTTC. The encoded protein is CASSATYEQYF.

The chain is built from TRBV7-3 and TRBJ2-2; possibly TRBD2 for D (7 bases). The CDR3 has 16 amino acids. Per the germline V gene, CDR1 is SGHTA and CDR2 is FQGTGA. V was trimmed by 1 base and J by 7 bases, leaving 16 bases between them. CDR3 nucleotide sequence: TGTGCCAGCAGCTTAATGGTGGCGGGGGCAATCGGGGAGCTGTTTTTT. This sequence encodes CASSLMVAGAIGELFF.

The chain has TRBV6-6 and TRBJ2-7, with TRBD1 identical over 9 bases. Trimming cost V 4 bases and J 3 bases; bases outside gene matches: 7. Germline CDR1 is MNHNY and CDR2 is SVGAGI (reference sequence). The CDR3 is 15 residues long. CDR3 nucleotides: TGTGCCAGCAGTTTACTCGGGACAGGGCACTACGAGCAGTACTTC. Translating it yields CASSLLGTGHYEQYF.

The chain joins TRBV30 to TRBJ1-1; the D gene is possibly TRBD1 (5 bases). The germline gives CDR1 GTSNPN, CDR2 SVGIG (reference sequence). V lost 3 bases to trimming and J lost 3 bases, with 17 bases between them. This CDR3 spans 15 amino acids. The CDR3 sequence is CAWSLVGGRDTEAFF. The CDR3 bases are TGTGCCTGGAGCCTTGTGGGGGGAAGGGACACTGAAGCTTTCTTT.

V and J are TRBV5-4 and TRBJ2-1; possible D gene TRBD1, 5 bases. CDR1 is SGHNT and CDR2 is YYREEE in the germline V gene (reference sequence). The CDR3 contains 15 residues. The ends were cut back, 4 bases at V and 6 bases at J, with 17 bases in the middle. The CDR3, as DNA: TGTGCCAGCAGCGTAAGCCCAGTACAGGTCAATGAGCAGTTCTTC. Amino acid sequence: CASSVSPVQVNEQFF. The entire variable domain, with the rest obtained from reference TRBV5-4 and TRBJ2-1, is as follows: ETGVTQSPTHLIKTRGQQVTLRCSSQSGHNTVSWYQQALGQGPQFIFQYYREEENGRGNFPPRFSGLQFPNYSSELNVNALELDDSALYLCASSVSPVQVNEQFFGPGTRLTVL.

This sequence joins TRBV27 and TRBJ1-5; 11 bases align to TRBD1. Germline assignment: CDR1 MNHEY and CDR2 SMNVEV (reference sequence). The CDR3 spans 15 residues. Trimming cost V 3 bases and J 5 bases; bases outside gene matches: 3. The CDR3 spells CASSLGDRGDQPQHF. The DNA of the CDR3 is TGTGCCAGCAGTTTGGGGGACAGGGGGGATCAGCCCCAGCATTTT.

Here the CDR3 reads CASSDHFSYNEQFF. DNA of the CDR3: TGTGCCAGCAGTGACCACTTCTCCTACAATGAGCAGTTCTTC. The genes are TRBV6-1 and TRBJ2-1; D unclear. Germline V CDR1 and CDR2: MNHNS, SASEGT. V shed 3 bases and J shed 0 bases, with 6 bases lying between them. The CDR3 totals 14 residues.

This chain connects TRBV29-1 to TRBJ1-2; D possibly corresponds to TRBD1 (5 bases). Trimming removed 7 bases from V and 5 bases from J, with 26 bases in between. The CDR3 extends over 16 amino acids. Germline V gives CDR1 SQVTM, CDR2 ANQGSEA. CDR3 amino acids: CSDRSPQTGTPYGYTF. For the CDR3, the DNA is TGCAGCGACCGGTCCCCCCAGACTGGGACTCCTTATGGCTACACCTTC.

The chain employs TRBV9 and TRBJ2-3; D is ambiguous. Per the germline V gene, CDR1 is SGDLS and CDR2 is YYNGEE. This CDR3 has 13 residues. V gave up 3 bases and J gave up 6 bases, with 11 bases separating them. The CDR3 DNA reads TGTGCCAGCAGCGGTCCCTATCGCGATACGCAGTATTTT. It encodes CASSGPYRDTQYF.

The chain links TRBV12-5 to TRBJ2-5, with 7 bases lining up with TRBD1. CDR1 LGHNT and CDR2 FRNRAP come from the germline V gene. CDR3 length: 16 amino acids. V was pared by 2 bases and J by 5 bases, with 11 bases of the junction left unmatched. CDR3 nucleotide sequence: TGTGCTAGTGGTTTGTCCCGGGACAGCCTCGGGGAGACCCAGTACTTC. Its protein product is CASGLSRDSLGETQYF.

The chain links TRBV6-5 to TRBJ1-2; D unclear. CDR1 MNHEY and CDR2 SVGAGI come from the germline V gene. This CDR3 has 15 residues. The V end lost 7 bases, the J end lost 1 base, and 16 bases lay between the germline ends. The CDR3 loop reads CASKEGQTLNYGYTF. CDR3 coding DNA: TGTGCCAGCAAGGAGGGCCAGACCCTTAACTATGGCTACACCTTC.

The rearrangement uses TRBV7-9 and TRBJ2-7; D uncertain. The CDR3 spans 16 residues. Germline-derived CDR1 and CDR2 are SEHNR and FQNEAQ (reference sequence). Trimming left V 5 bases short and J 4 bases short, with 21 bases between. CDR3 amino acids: CASSAPPTLVLYEQYF. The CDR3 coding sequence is TGTGCCAGCAGCGCCCCTCCTACCCTGGTCCTTTACGAGCAGTACTTC.

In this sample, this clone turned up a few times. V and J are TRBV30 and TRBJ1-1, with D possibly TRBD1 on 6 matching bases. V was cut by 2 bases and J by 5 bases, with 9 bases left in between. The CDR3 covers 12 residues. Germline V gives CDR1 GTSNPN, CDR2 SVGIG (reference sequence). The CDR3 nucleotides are TGTGCCTGGAGTCTGGGGGCAACTGAAGCTTTCTTT. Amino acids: CAWSLGATEAFF.

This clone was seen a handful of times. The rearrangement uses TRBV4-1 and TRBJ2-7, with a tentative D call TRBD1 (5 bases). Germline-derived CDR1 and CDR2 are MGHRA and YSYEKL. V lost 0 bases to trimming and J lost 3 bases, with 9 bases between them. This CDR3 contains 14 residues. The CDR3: CASSQDSGNYEQYF. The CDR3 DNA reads TGCGCCAGCAGCCAAGACTCAGGGAACTACGAGCAGTACTTC.

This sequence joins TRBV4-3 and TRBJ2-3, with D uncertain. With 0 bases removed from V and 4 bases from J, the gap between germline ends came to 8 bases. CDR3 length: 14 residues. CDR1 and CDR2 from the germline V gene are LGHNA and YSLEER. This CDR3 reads CASSQESTSDTQYF. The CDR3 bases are TGCGCCAGCAGCCAAGAGTCGACTTCAGATACGCAGTATTTT.

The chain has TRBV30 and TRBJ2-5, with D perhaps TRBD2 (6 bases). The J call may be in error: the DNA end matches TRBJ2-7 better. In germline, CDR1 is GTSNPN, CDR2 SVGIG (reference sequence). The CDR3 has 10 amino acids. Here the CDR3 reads CAWAGLEQYF. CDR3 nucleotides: TGTGCCTGGGCGGGGCTCGAGCAGTACTTC.

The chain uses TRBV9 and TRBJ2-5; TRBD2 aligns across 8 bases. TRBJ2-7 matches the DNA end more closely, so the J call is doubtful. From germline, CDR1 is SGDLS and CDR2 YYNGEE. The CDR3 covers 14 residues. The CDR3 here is CASSVGLGSYEQYF. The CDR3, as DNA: TGTGCCAGCAGCGTGGGACTAGGGTCCTACGAGCAGTACTTC.

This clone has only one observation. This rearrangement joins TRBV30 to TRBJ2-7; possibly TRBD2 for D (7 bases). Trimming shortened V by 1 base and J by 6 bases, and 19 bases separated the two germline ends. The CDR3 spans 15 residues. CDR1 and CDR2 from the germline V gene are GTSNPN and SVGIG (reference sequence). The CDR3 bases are TGTGCCTGGAGTGCCCTGAACGCCCGGGGGGCCGAGCAGTACTTC. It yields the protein CAWSALNARGAEQYF.

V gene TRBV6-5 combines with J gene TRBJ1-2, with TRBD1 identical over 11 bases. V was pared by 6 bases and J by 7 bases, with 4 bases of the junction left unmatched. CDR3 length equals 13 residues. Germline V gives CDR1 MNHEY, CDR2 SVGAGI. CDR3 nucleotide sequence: TGTGCCAGCAGGGACAGGGGGCTTTCTGGCTACACCTTC. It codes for CASRDRGLSGYTF.

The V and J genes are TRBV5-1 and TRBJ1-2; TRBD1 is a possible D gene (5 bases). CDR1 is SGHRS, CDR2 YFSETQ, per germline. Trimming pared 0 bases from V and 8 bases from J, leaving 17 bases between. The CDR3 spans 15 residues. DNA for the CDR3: TGCGCCAGCAGCTTGGCAGGGACCGGGAGTGGGGGCTACACCTTC. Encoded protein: CASSLAGTGSGGYTF. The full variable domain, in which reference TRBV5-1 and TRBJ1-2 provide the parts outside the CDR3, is KAGVTQTPRYLIKTRGQQVTLSCSPISGHRSVSWYQQTPGQGLQFLFEYFSETQRNKGNFPGRFSGRQFSNSRSEMNVSTLELGDSALYLCASSLAGTGSGGYTFGSGTRLTVV.

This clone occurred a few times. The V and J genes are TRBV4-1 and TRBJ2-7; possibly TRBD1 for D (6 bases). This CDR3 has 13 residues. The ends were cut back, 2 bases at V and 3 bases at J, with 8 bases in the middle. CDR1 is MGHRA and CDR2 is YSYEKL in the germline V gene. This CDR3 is CASSQQQGYEQYF. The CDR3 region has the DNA TGCGCCAGCAGCCAACAACAGGGCTACGAGCAGTACTTC.

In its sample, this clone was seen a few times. CDR3 region: CASTRDILGTEAFF. As DNA, the CDR3 is TGTGCCAGCACCAGGGACATTTTAGGCACTGAAGCTTTCTTT. The chain joins TRBV6-6 to TRBJ1-1, with D perhaps matching TRBD1 (6 bases). The CDR3 sequence is 14 residues long. Germline CDR1 reads MNHNY; CDR2 reads SVGAGI (reference sequence). Trimming shortened V by 7 bases and J by 4 bases, and 16 bases separated the two germline ends.

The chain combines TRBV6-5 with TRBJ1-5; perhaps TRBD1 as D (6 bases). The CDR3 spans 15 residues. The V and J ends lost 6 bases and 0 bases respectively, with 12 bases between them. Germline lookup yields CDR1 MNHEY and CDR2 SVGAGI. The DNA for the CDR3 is TGTGCCAGCAGATTGACAGGTTATAGCAATCAGCCCCAGCATTTT. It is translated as CASRLTGYSNQPQHF.

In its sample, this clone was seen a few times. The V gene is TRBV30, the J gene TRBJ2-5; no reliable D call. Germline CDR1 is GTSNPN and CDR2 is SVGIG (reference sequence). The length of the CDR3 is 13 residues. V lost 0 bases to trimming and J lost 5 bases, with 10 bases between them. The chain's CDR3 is CAWSVRRAETQYF. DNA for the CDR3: TGTGCCTGGAGTGTACGGAGAGCGGAGACCCAGTACTTC.

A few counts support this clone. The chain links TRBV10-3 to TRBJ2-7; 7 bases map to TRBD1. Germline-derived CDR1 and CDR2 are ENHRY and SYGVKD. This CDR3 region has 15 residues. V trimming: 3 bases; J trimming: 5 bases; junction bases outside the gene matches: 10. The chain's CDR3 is CAISELSGGGDEQYF. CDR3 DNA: TGTGCCATCAGTGAACTGTCAGGGGGTGGCGACGAGCAGTACTTC.

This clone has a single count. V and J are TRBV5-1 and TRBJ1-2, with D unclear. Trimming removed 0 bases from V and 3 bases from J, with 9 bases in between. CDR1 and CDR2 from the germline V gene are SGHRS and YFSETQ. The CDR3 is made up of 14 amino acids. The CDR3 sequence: CASSLASGDYGYTF. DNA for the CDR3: TGCGCCAGCAGCTTGGCGTCCGGGGACTATGGCTACACCTTC.

CDR3 sequence reads: CASSQDRALQETQYF. As DNA, the CDR3 is TGCGCCAGCAGCCAAGACAGGGCCCTCCAAGAGACCCAGTACTTC. This chain connects TRBV4-3 to TRBJ2-5; D is perhaps TRBD1 (5 bases). The length of the CDR3 is 15 residues. Germline V CDR1 and CDR2: LGHNA, YSLEER. Trimming took off 0 bases at V and 1 base at J, with 9 bases between the two ends.